The 3 T cell receptor beta chains in this list originate from one sample, sequenced in a study of Ad26.COV2.S vaccination and SARS-CoV-2 variants. The treatment denotes: around 19 received Ad26.COV2.S at low or high dose, single or two shots; about 5 received placebo; per-sample allocation not given. All samples were drawn on day 63, counting from the first vaccine or placebo injection. Sequencing was performed with immunoSEQ multiplex PCR; in TCRdb, only in-frame clones are kept and a portion is missing. The table shows 400,000 to 450,000 clones, with 80% to 95% occurring only once. This material consisted of peripheral blood, taken in a trial of Ad26.COV2.S vaccine versus placebo. Receptors originate from a person between 18 and 59 years old who received the Ad26.COV2.S COVID-19 vaccine or a placebo.

This chain links TRBV4-1 with TRBJ1-4, with D tentatively TRBD1 (5 bases). CDR1 is MGHRA and CDR2 is YSYEKL in the germline V gene. V was cut by 1 base and J by 7 bases, with 16 bases left in between. The CDR3 length is 16 residues. The CDR3 reads CASSQVFSGIGEKLFF. Written as DNA, the CDR3 is TGCGCCAGCAGCCAAGTCTTCTCAGGGATAGGTGAAAAACTGTTTTTT.

The J gene is TRBJ1-5, the V gene TRBV19; 7 bases fit TRBD1. Germline V CDR1 and CDR2: LNHDA, SQIVND (reference sequence). CDR3 size: 14 residues. J lost 4 bases, V lost 7 bases, and 7 bases had no gene match. CDR3 residues: CASTKQGRNQPQHF. The CDR3, as DNA: TGTGCCAGTACCAAACAGGGGCGAAATCAGCCCCAGCATTTT.

The CDR3 loop is CASSRQGAGANVLTF. The CDR3 nucleotides are TGTGCCAGCAGTAGACAGGGAGCAGGGGCCAACGTCCTGACTTTC. This chain joins TRBV6-2 or TRBV6-3 and TRBJ2-6; 7 bases are shared with TRBD1. V was pared by 5 bases and J by 4 bases, with 5 bases of the junction left unmatched. This CDR3 is 15 amino acids long. Germline V CDR1 and CDR2: MNHEY, SVGEGT.